The 22 T cell receptor beta chains given below trace back to one sample, sequenced in a study of T-cell memory formation after mild COVID-19. MiXCR, applied by TCRdb to the 5' RACE reads, yields one record per CDR3 protein. This table has under 350,000 distinct CDR3 sequences, roughly 17% appearing once. The sample was PBMCs or a T cell subset sorted from them (not recorded which). The receptor source for this set is a man younger than 35 who had mild COVID-19 (a few samples of this study predate the infection). Cell type and time point are not known.

The rearrangement uses TRBV9 and TRBJ1-4, with a weak D call TRBD1 (5 bases). Germline CDR1 and CDR2: SGDLS and YYNGEE. The CDR3 extends over 15 amino acids. The ends were cut back, 1 base at V and 7 bases at J, with 14 bases in the middle. CDR3 amino acids: CASSVNGRGFEKLFF. The CDR3 DNA reads TGTGCCAGCAGCGTAAACGGGAGGGGTTTTGAAAAACTGTTTTTT. Variable domain in full (rest from reference TRBV9 and TRBJ1-4): DSGVTQTPKHLITATGQRVTLRCSPRSGDLSVYWYQQSLDQGLQFLIQYYNGEERAKGNILERFSAQQFPDLHSELNLSSLELGDSALYFCASSVNGRGFEKLFFGSGTQLSVL.

This clonotype was counted between two and nine times. V is TRBV7-3 and J is TRBJ2-3; the D gene is possibly TRBD2 (6 bases). This CDR3 contains 13 residues. Per the germline V gene, CDR1 is SGHTA and CDR2 is FQGTGA. Trimming removed 5 bases from V and 9 bases from J, with 15 bases in between. The CDR3 nucleotides are TGTGCCAGCAGCCCTTCGAGGAGGGAAACGCAGTATTTT. This sequence encodes CASSPSRRETQYF.

This clonotype was seen only a few times. This sequence joins TRBV4-2 and TRBJ2-2; 8 bases fit TRBD1. Germline V gives CDR1 LGHNA, CDR2 YNFKEQ. J gave up 4 bases and V 4 bases, and 11 bases lay outside the gene matches. The CDR3 sequence is 17 residues long. The DNA for the CDR3 is TGTGCCAGCAGCCTCAAGATCGACAGGGGTTCCACCGGGGAGCTGTTTTTT. This translates into CASSLKIDRGSTGELFF.

This chain uses TRBV3-2 with TRBJ1-2; the table's D call, TRBD1, was not checked against the DNA. TRBV3-2 is designated a pseudogene. The CDR3 is made up of 18 amino acids. CDR3 nucleotides: TGTGCCAGCAGCCCGCGGGCAGGCGGGCTCCACGACTACTATGGCTACACCTTC. As protein: CASSPRAGGLHDYYGYTF.

The rearrangement links TRBV7-2 to TRBJ1-3; unclear D gene. The CDR3 extends over 14 amino acids. Deletions cut 5 bases from V and 0 bases from J, with 8 bases between. Germline values: CDR1 SGHTA, CDR2 FQGNSA. CDR3 residues: CASSLVLSGNTIYF. The CDR3 DNA follows: TGTGCCAGCAGCCTCGTCCTCTCTGGAAACACCATATATTTT.

This chain joins TRBV6-2 or TRBV6-3 and TRBJ2-5; possible D gene TRBD1, 6 bases. The length of the CDR3 is 14 residues. V was shortened by 4 bases and J by 5 bases, with 14 bases between the two germline ends. Germline V gene data show CDR1 as MNHEY and CDR2 as SVGEGT. The CDR3 is CASSLDARGETQYF. CDR3 bases: TGTGCCAGCAGTTTGGACGCCAGGGGTGAGACCCAGTACTTC.

There are a few counts of this clonotype. The rearrangement uses TRBV2 and TRBJ1-3; D is ambiguous. The germline V gene encodes CDR1 SNHLY and CDR2 FYNNEI. V gave up 6 bases and J gave up 3 bases, with 6 bases separating them. This CDR3 is 12 amino acids long. The CDR3 is CASRDRGNTIYF. The CDR3 DNA reads TGTGCCAGCAGAGATCGTGGAAACACCATATATTTT.

The chain combines TRBV5-1 with TRBJ2-5; the match to TRBD1 covers 9 bases. The V and J ends lost 0 bases and 1 base, in that order; junction bases with no gene match: 1. This CDR3 contains 15 residues. Germline CDR1 SGHRS, CDR2 YFSETQ. The CDR3 DNA is TGCGCCAGCAGCTTGGGGACAGGGGCCCAAGAGACCCAGTACTTC. Its translation is CASSLGTGAQETQYF.

In this sample, this clonotype turned up a few times. The V and J genes are TRBV11-2 and TRBJ2-4; D gene unclear. Deletions cut 1 base from V and 10 bases from J, with 5 bases between. CDR1 is SGHAT, CDR2 FQNNGV, per germline. The CDR3 spans 11 residues. CDR3 region: CASSLGLIQYF. The DNA of the CDR3 is TGTGCCAGCAGCTTAGGGCTAATTCAGTACTTC.

This chain connects TRBV27 to TRBJ1-5, with a weak D call TRBD1 (6 bases). Trimming removed 5 bases from V and 2 bases from J, with 13 bases in between. The CDR3 runs 15 residues. From germline, CDR1 is MNHEY and CDR2 SMNVEV (reference sequence). The DNA for the CDR3 is TGTGCCAGCAGTCACAGGGTAGGTGGCAATCAGCCCCAGCATTTT. Its translation: CASSHRVGGNQPQHF.

This chain connects TRBV6-2 or TRBV6-3 to TRBJ2-1, with D hard to call. The germline V gene encodes CDR1 MNHEY and CDR2 SVGEGT. The CDR3 runs 11 residues. The V gene lost 8 bases and the J gene lost 10 bases, with 12 bases spanning the gap. The CDR3 here is CASGHDGEQFF. CDR3 bases: TGTGCCAGCGGCCATGACGGGGAGCAGTTCTTC.

In this sample, this clonotype turned up a few times. This chain uses TRBV7-2 with TRBJ1-1; D might be TRBD1 (5 bases). V lost 8 bases and J 0 bases, leaving 13 bases between the germline ends. This CDR3 has 14 amino acids. Germline CDR1 is SGHTA and CDR2 is FQGNSA. CDR3 coding DNA: TGTGCCAGCTGTATGGGGCCCATGAACACTGAAGCTTTCTTT. This codes for CASCMGPMNTEAFF.

This clonotype was detected ten times or more. The chain combines TRBV27 with TRBJ2-1; the D is unclear. Deletions cut 10 bases from V and 10 bases from J, with 11 bases between. The CDR3 loop spans 10 amino acids. Germline CDR1 and CDR2: MNHEY and SMNVEV (reference sequence). The CDR3, as DNA: TGTGCCACCCTGTCGCGGGAGCAGTTCTTC. Amino acids: CATLSREQFF.

This clonotype has more than one count but fewer than ten. This chain connects TRBV19 to TRBJ1-2, with D uncertain. V was clipped by 5 bases and J by 3 bases, with 13 bases between them. Germline assignment: CDR1 LNHDA and CDR2 SQIVND (reference sequence). The CDR3 consists of 14 residues. CDR3 sequence reads: CASSALGRYYGYTF. DNA of the CDR3: TGTGCCAGTAGTGCTTTAGGGAGGTACTATGGCTACACCTTC.

The V gene is TRBV6-2 or TRBV6-3, the J gene TRBJ2-2; D is ambiguous. The V gene lost 7 bases and the J gene lost 3 bases, with 9 bases spanning the gap. This CDR3 is 13 amino acids long. Germline V gives CDR1 MNHEY, CDR2 SVGEGT. The CDR3 DNA sequence: TGTGCCAGCACCGGACGTTACACCGGGGAGCTGTTTTTT. Its protein is CASTGRYTGELFF.

This clonotype has only a few counts. This chain connects TRBV19 to TRBJ2-7; 10 nucleotides match TRBD1. Trimming at V came to 3 bases and at J to 4 bases, leaving 3 bases not matched to a gene. The CDR3 totals 14 residues. Looked up from germline, CDR1 is LNHDA and CDR2 is SQIVND (reference sequence). CDR3 amino acids: CASSIVDRGYEQYF. DNA for the CDR3: TGTGCCAGTAGTATCGTGGACAGGGGGTACGAGCAGTACTTC.

This sequence joins TRBV12-3 or TRBV12-4 and TRBJ2-5; a possible D gene is TRBD1 (7 bases). Between the trimmed V and J ends, which lost 6 bases and 3 bases, there was a span of 14 bases. The CDR3 has 14 residues. This CDR3 reads CASSPQGEEETQYF. In DNA form, the CDR3 reads TGTGCCAGCAGCCCCCAGGGGGAGGAAGAGACCCAGTACTTC.

The chain recombines TRBV5-6 with TRBJ2-3; D is unclear. The V gene lost 3 bases and the J gene lost 10 bases, with 12 bases spanning the gap. CDR1 SGHDT and CDR2 YYEEEE come from the germline V gene. There are 12 residues in the CDR3. CDR3 region: CASSSGDFAQYF. The CDR3 DNA follows: TGTGCCAGCAGCTCCGGAGACTTCGCGCAGTATTTT.

This clonotype was recorded a few times. CDR3 protein: CSASWQYSGSTDTQYF. DNA for the CDR3: TGCAGTGCTAGTTGGCAATATAGCGGTAGTACAGATACGCAGTATTTT. The chain combines TRBV20-1 with TRBJ2-3; tentatively, D is TRBD2 (6 bases). Trimming took 3 bases from V and 3 from J, leaving 19 bases between them. CDR1 is DFQATT and CDR2 is SNEGSKA in the germline V gene (reference sequence). The CDR3 is 16 residues long.

The rearrangement joins TRBV20-1 to TRBJ2-1; tentative D call: TRBD2 (6 bases). V was pared by 4 bases and J by 0 bases, with 13 bases between. The germline CDR1 and CDR2 sequences are DFQATT and SNEGSKA (reference sequence). There are 15 residues in the CDR3. CDR3 protein: CSAIPGTYSYNEQFF. In DNA, the CDR3 is TGCAGTGCTATTCCCGGGACTTACTCCTACAATGAGCAGTTCTTC.

This clonotype has more than one count but fewer than ten. This rearrangement joins TRBV6-5 to TRBJ1-1; unclear D gene. The CDR3 covers 17 residues. CDR1 is MNHEY, CDR2 SVGAGI, per germline. Trimming removed 7 bases at V and 4 bases at J, with 25 bases between. DNA of the CDR3: TGTGCCAGCACCCAGCAACCTATCCCTGGCGGAGGCACTGAAGCTTTCTTT. As protein: CASTQQPIPGGGTEAFF.

This clonotype was observed a handful of times. The V call is TRBV7-9, the J call TRBJ2-3, with 8 positions matching TRBD2. The CDR3 extends over 12 amino acids. Germline CDR1 is SEHNR and CDR2 is FQNEAQ (reference sequence). V dropped 5 bases and J dropped 6; count of bases not matched to a gene: 1. The CDR3 loop reads CASSQRGDTQYF. The DNA for the CDR3 is TGTGCCAGCAGCCAGCGGGGGGATACGCAGTATTTT.